Shown below are 9 T cell receptor beta chains from a single sample sequenced in a study of PD-L1 blockade in urothelial cancer. Clones were read by immunoSEQ multiplex PCR, and TCRdb kept only the in-frame ones, dropping some. The sample carries nearly 45,000 clones, almost 85% recorded once. The time point here: peripheral blood 6 weeks after treatment start. This specimen was PBMCs, taken around atezolizumab (anti-PD-L1) treatment. These receptors were taken from a man in his 60s with urothelial cancer.

This rearrangement joins TRBV7-2 to TRBJ1-3; the D gene is possibly TRBD1 (6 bases). Germline values: CDR1 SGHTA, CDR2 FQGNSA. Trimming cost V 6 bases and J 0 bases, with 12 bases left between them. The CDR3 contains 15 residues. The CDR3 spells CASSKGQTSGNTIYF. The CDR3 DNA reads TGTGCCAGCAGTAAAGGACAGACCTCTGGAAACACCATATATTTT.

This chain uses TRBV6-1 with TRBJ2-7; 9 positions match TRBD1. The CDR3 sequence is 14 residues long. Unmatched junction bases numbered 10, after V lost 7 bases and J lost 6 bases. Germline-derived CDR1 and CDR2 are MNHNS and SASEGT. Written as DNA, the CDR3 is TGTGCCAGCATCCTAGACAGGGGGAGGGCCGAGCAGTACTTC. Amino acids: CASILDRGRAEQYF.

The chain couples TRBV28 to TRBJ1-1, with a possible D match to TRBD1 (6 bases). Germline V gene data show CDR1 as MDHEN and CDR2 as SYDVKM. There are 12 residues in the CDR3. The germline V and J ends were trimmed by 2 bases and 11 bases, with 12 bases remaining between them. The chain's CDR3 is CASSLQTGGAFF. The CDR3, as DNA: TGTGCCAGCAGTTTACAGACAGGCGGGGCTTTCTTT.

The chain links TRBV19 to TRBJ2-3; 8 bases line up with TRBD2. Germline V gene lookup returns CDR1 LNHDA and CDR2 SQIVND (reference sequence). This CDR3 is built from 16 residues. V trimming: 5 bases; J trimming: 4 bases; junction bases outside the gene matches: 11. Here the CDR3 reads CASSPRGREGADTQYF. CDR3 sequence (DNA): TGTGCCAGTAGTCCTAGGGGACGGGAGGGCGCAGATACGCAGTATTTT.

This rearrangement joins TRBV5-1 to TRBJ1-2; the D gene is possibly TRBD1 (6 bases). CDR3 size: 14 residues. Germline CDR1 reads SGHRS; CDR2 reads YFSETQ. Trimming took off 4 bases at V and 0 bases at J, with 10 bases between the two ends. CDR3 coding DNA: TGCGCCAGCAGCCCACAGGGCTCTAACTATGGCTACACCTTC. This encodes CASSPQGSNYGYTF.

The chain combines TRBV5-1 with TRBJ1-4, with TRBD1 as a possible D gene (5 bases). The V end lost 5 bases, the J end lost 1 base, and 6 bases lay between the germline ends. Germline values: CDR1 SGHRS, CDR2 YFSETQ. The CDR3 covers 13 residues. The CDR3 is CASSRGTNEKLFF. In DNA, the CDR3 is TGCGCCAGCAGTAGGGGAACTAATGAAAAACTGTTTTTT.

The rearrangement uses TRBV5-1 and TRBJ2-2, with D uncertain. The CDR3 spans 15 residues. The V gene's germline CDR1 is SGHRS and CDR2 YFSETQ. The V gene lost 2 bases and the J gene lost 2 bases, with 10 bases spanning the gap. The CDR3 here is CASSFGGRNTGELFF. The CDR3, as DNA: TGCGCCAGCAGCTTCGGCGGCAGAAACACCGGGGAGCTGTTTTTT.

This chain connects TRBV10-1 to TRBJ2-5, with 9 bases lining up with TRBD2. V lost 0 bases to trimming and J lost 5 bases; unmatched junction nucleotides: 4. This CDR3 region has 15 residues. Per the germline V gene, CDR1 is WNHNN and CDR2 is SYGVQD (reference sequence). CDR3 sequence reads: CASSESSGGLETQYF. CDR3 bases: TGCGCCAGCAGTGAGTCTAGCGGGGGCCTCGAGACCCAGTACTTC.

This chain links TRBV9 with TRBJ2-1, with 10 bases fitting TRBD2. There are 14 residues in the CDR3. The germline CDR1 and CDR2 sequences are SGDLS and YYNGEE. V shed 4 bases, J shed 9 bases, and the junction held 7 bases outside the gene matches. In nucleotides, the CDR3 is TGTGCCAGCAGCCCAGCGGGGGGGCTAAGTGAGCAGTTCTTC. It translates to CASSPAGGLSEQFF.